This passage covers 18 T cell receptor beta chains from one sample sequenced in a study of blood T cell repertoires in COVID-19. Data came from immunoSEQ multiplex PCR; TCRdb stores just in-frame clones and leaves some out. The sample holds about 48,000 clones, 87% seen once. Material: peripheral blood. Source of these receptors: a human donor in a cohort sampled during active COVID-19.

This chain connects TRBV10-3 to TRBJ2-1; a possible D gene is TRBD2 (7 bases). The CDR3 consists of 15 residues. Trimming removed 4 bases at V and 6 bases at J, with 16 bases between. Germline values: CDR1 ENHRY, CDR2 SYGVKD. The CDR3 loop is CAISGTSRGLNEQFF. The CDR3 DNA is TGTGCCATCAGTGGGACTAGTCGGGGGCTCAATGAGCAGTTCTTC.

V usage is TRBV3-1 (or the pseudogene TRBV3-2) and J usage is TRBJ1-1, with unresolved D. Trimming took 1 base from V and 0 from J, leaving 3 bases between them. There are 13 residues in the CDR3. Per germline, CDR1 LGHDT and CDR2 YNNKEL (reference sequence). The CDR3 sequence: CASSQGLNTEAFF. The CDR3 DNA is TGTGCCAGCAGCCAAGGGCTGAACACTGAAGCTTTCTTT.

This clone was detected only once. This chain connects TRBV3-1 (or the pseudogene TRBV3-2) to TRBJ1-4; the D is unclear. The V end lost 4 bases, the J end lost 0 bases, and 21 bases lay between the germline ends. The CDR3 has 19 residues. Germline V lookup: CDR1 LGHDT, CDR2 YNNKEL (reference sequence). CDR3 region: CASSPLDQRRTSTNEKLFF. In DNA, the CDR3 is TGTGCCAGCAGCCCTCTAGACCAGAGACGGACTTCAACTAATGAAAAACTGTTTTTT.

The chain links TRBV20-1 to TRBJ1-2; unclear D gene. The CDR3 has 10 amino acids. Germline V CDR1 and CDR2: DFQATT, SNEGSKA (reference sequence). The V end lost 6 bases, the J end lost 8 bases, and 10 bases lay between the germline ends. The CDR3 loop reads CSAPHMGYTF. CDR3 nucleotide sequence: TGCAGTGCCCCACATATGGGCTACACCTTC.

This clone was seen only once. CDR3 amino acids: CASSLVAAGANVLTF. The CDR3 DNA follows: TGTGCCAGCAGCTTAGTAGCAGCTGGGGCCAACGTCCTGACTTTC. The chain has TRBV7-9 and TRBJ2-6; D gene unclear. The germline V and J ends were trimmed by 1 base and 2 bases, with 6 bases remaining between them. The CDR3 length is 15 residues. Germline lookup yields CDR1 SEHNR and CDR2 FQNEAQ (reference sequence). Full variable domain (outside the CDR3, taken from reference TRBV7-9 and TRBJ2-6): DTGVSQNPRHKITKRGQNVTFRCDPISEHNRLYWYRQTLGQGPEFLTYFQNEAQLEKSRLLSDRFSAERPKGSFSTLEIQRTEQGDSAMYLCASSLVAAGANVLTFGAGSRLTVL.

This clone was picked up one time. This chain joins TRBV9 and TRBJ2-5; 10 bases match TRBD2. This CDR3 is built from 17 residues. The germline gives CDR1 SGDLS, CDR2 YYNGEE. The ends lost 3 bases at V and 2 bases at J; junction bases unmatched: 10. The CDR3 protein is CASSDGASGGPQETQYF. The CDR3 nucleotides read TGTGCCAGCAGCGACGGGGCTAGCGGGGGCCCACAAGAGACCCAGTACTTC.

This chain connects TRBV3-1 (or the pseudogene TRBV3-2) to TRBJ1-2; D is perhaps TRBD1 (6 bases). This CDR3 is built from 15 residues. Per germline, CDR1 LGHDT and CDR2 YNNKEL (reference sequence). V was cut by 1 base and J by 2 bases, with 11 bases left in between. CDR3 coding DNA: TGTGCCAGCAGCCAAGCGCCAGGGGCGAACTATGGCTACACCTTC. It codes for CASSQAPGANYGYTF.

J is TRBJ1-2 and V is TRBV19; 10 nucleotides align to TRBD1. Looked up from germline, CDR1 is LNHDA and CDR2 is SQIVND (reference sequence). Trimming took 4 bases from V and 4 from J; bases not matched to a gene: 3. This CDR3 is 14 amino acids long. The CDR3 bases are TGTGCCAGTAGTACGACAGGGGGCGTCTATGGCTACACCTTC. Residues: CASSTTGGVYGYTF. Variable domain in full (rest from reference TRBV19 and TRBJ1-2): DGGITQSPKYLFRKEGQNVTLSCEQNLNHDAMYWYRQDPGQGLRLIYYSQIVNDFQKGDIAEGYSVSREKKESFPLTVTSAQKNPTAFYLCASSTTGGVYGYTFGSGTRLTVV.

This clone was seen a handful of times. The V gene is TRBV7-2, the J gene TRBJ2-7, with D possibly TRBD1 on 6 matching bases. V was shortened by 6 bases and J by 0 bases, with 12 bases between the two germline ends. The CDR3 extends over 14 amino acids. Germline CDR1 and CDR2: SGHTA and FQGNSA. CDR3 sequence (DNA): TGTGCCAGCAGTCCCGACAGGTACTCCTACGAGCAGTACTTC. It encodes CASSPDRYSYEQYF.

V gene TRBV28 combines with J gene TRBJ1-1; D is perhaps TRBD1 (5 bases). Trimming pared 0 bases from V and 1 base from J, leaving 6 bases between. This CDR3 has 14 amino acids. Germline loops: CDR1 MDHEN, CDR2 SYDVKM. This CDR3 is CASSLWGGNTEAFF. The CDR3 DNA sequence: TGTGCCAGCAGTTTATGGGGGGGGAACACTGAAGCTTTCTTT.

CDR3 sequence: CASRQNSNQPQHF. Here the CDR3 DNA reads TGTGCCAGCAGACAGAATAGCAATCAGCCCCAGCATTTT. V and J are TRBV6-5 and TRBJ1-5, with no clear D. CDR1 is MNHEY, CDR2 SVGAGI, per germline. Trimming shortened V by 6 bases and J by 0 bases, and 6 bases separated the two germline ends. The CDR3 is 13 residues long.

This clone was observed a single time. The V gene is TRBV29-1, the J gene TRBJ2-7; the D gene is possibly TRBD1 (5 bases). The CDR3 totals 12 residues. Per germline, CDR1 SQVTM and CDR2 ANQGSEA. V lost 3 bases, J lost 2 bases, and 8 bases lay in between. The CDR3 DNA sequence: TGCAGCGTTGAGGACAACGCCTACGAGCAGTACTTC. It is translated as CSVEDNAYEQYF.

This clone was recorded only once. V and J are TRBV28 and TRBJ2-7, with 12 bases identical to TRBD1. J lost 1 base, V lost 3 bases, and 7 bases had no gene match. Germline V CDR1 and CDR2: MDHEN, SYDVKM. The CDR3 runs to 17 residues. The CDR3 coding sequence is TGTGCCAGCAGTTTTGGGACAGGGGGCTACGGGTCCTACGAGCAGTACTTC. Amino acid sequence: CASSFGTGGYGSYEQYF.

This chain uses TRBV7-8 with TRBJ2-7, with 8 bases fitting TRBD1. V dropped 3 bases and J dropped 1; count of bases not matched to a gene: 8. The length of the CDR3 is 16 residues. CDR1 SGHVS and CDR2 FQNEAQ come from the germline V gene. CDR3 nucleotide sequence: TGTGCCAGCAGCTTCCCCGGACAGGGAGGTTCCTACGAGCAGTACTTC. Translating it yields CASSFPGQGGSYEQYF.

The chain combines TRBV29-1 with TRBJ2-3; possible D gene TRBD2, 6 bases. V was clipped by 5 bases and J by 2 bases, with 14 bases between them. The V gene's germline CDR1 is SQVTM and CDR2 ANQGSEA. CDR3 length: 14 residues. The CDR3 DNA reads TGCAGCGTTCCGGGAGTCCTCCTCACAGATACGCAGTATTTT. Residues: CSVPGVLLTDTQYF.

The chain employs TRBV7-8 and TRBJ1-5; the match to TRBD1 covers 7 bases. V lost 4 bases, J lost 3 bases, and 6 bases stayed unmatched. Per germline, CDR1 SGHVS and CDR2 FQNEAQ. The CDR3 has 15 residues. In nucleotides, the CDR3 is TGTGCCAGCAGCTCCGGGACAGAAGACAATCAGCCCCAGCATTTT. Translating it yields CASSSGTEDNQPQHF. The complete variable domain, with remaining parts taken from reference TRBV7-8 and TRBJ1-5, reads GAGVSQSPRYKVAKRGQDVALRCDPISGHVSLFWYQQALGQGPEFLTYFQNEAQLDKSGLPSDRFFAERPEGSVSTLKIQRTQQEDSAVYLCASSSGTEDNQPQHFGDGTRLSIL.

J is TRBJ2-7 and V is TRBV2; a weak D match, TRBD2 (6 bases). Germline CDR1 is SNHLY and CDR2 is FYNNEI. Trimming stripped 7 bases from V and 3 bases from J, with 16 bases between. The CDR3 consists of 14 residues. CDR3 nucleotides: TGTGCCAGCAAACCGGACTACTCCTTCTACGAGCAGTACTTC. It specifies CASKPDYSFYEQYF.

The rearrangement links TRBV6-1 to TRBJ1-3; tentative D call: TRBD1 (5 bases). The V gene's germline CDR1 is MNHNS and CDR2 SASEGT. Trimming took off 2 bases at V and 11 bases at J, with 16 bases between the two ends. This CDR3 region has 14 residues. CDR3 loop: CASSETGPAAPIYF. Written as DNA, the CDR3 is TGTGCCAGCAGTGAAACAGGCCCCGCGGCGCCCATATATTTT.